This T cell receptor (beta chain) comes out of a study of chemoradiotherapy in HPV16-positive cancers. Study-wide results and limits: Better recurrence-free survival went with HPV-responsive T-cell expansion in HPV16-positive patients.

Sequencing used immunoSEQ multiplex PCR; TCRdb keeps in-frame clones, though not all of them. Found here are about 2,700 clones, 70% to 90% of them singletons; the top ten hold 3% to 4%. About this clone itself: Its target is not known.

Over chemoradiotherapy, repertoires were sampled more than once. Trimming took 2 bases from V and 6 from J; bases not matched to a gene: 6. CDR1 is SGHRS, CDR2 YFSETQ, per germline. The CDR3 contains 15 residues. This clonotype was sampled from a human donor with HPV-associated anogenital cancer. The genes are TRBV5-1 and TRBJ2-5, with 11 bases fitting TRBD2. The sample was tumor tissue, taken from a patient who underwent chemoradiotherapy. The CDR3 sequence is CASSFGTSGRQTQYF. The DNA of the CDR3 is TGCGCCAGCAGCTTCGGCACTAGCGGGAGACAGACCCAGTACTTC. The entire variable domain, with the rest obtained from reference TRBV5-1 and TRBJ2-5, is as follows: KAGVTQTPRYLIKTRGQQVTLSCSPISGHRSVSWYQQTPGQGLQFLFEYFSETQRNKGNFPGRFSGRQFSNSRSEMNVSTLELGDSALYLCASSFGTSGRQTQYFGPGTRLLVL.